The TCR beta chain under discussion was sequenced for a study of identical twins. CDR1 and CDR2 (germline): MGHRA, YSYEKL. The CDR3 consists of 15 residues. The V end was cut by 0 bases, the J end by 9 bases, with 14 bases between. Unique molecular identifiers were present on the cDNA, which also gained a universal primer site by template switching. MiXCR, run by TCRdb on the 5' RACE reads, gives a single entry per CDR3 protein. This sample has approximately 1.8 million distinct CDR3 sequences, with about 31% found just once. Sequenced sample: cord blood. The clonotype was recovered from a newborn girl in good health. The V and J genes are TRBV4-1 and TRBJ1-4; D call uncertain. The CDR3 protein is CASSQDVIAGKKLFF. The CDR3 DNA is TGCGCCAGCAGCCAAGATGTTATAGCGGGGAAAAAACTGTTTTTT.